The 29 T cell receptor beta chains below all came from one sample that was sequenced in a study of blood T cells in healthy people across ages. A second PCR of 7 to 11 cycles used a sample-barcoded 5' primer and a J-beta primer mix. A single record per CDR3 protein comes from TCRdb applying MiXCR to the 5' RACE reads. The sample yields over 300,000 distinct CDR3 sequences, 45% to 60% seen once. The sample taken for sequencing was blood. The receptors were gathered from a man between 60 and 70 years old in good health.

This chain connects TRBV5-1 to TRBJ2-7, with 8 bases that match TRBD1. This CDR3 is 17 amino acids long. Losses at the gene ends were 0 bases for V and 0 bases for J; bases not matched to a gene: 8. Germline V CDR1 and CDR2: SGHRS, YFSETQ. CDR3 loop: CASSLGTRTGSSYEQYF. The CDR3 DNA follows: TGCGCCAGCAGCTTGGGAACAAGGACAGGGAGCTCCTACGAGCAGTACTTC.

The chain carries TRBV27 and TRBJ1-1; D is unclear. Germline lookup yields CDR1 MNHEY and CDR2 SMNVEV (reference sequence). The CDR3 covers 15 residues. V lost 0 bases to trimming and J lost 0 bases, with 8 bases between them. DNA of the CDR3: TGTGCCAGCAGTTTATCGTCCAGAATGAACACTGAAGCTTTCTTT. It translates to CASSLSSRMNTEAFF.

The V gene is TRBV29-1, the J gene TRBJ1-2; 7 bases fit TRBD1. This CDR3 has 11 amino acids. The J segment lost 8 bases and the V segment lost 5 bases, leaving 5 bases of the junction unmatched. CDR1 and CDR2 from the germline V gene are SQVTM and ANQGSEA. The CDR3 here is CSVHRGKGYTF. DNA of the CDR3: TGCAGCGTTCACAGGGGTAAGGGCTACACCTTC. Filled out from reference TRBV29-1 and TRBJ1-2, the complete variable domain reads SAVISQKPSRDICQRGTSLTIQCQVDSQVTMMFWYRQQPGQSLTLIATANQGSEATYESGFVIDKFPISRPNLTFSTLTVSNMSPEDSSIYLCSVHRGKGYTFGSGTRLTVV.

This clonotype was detected only a few times. This sequence joins TRBV7-2 and TRBJ2-4, with no clear D. Near its end, the DNA agrees better with TRBJ2-5, so the J call may be wrong. The V gene's germline CDR1 is SGHTA and CDR2 FQGNSA. This CDR3 has 15 amino acids. The CDR3 DNA reads as TGTGCCAGCAGCTTGCAACTTCTACCAGCGGAGACCCAGTACTTC. Its protein is CASSLQLLPAETQYF.

A few counts support this clonotype. In DNA, the CDR3 is TGTGCCAGCAGCCGTAGCGGTGGAGATACGCAGTATTTT. The encoded protein is CASSRSGGDTQYF. The genes are TRBV6-2 or TRBV6-3 and TRBJ2-3; maybe TRBD2 (6 bases). CDR1 MNHEY and CDR2 SVGEGT come from the germline V gene. The CDR3 covers 13 residues. With 6 bases removed from V and 5 bases from J, the gap between germline ends came to 12 bases.

The chain couples TRBV7-2 to TRBJ1-2; D is unresolved. Trimming took 3 bases from V and 6 from J, leaving 8 bases between them. This CDR3 comprises 12 residues. Germline CDR1 reads SGHTA; CDR2 reads FQGNSA. The CDR3 here is CASSFDLDGYTF. DNA for the CDR3: TGTGCCAGCAGCTTTGACCTTGATGGCTACACCTTC. Full variable domain (remainder filled in from reference TRBV7-2 and TRBJ1-2): GAGVSQSPSNKVTEKGKDVELRCDPISGHTALYWYRQSLGQGLEFLIYFQGNSAPDKSGLPSDRFSAERTGGSVSTLTIQRTQQEDSAVYLCASSFDLDGYTFGSGTRLTVV.

The sample holds a few counts of this clonotype. This chain uses TRBV6-6 with TRBJ1-5; the match to TRBD1 covers 12 bases. The junction had 6 bases not matched to a gene; V was cut back by 6 bases and J by 9 bases. In germline, CDR1 is MNHNY, CDR2 SVGAGI (reference sequence). The length of the CDR3 is 14 residues. The CDR3 is CASRGTGGSTPQHF. The CDR3, as DNA: TGTGCCAGCAGGGGGACAGGGGGCTCAACGCCCCAGCATTTT.

V and J are TRBV28 and TRBJ1-2; a possible D gene is TRBD1 (5 bases). CDR1 and CDR2 from the germline V gene are MDHEN and SYDVKM. The ends were cut back, 1 base at V and 8 bases at J, with 17 bases in the middle. The CDR3 runs 15 residues. The chain's CDR3 is CASSLSSRGASGYTF. The CDR3 DNA reads TGTGCCAGCAGTTTATCGTCACGGGGCGCGTCGGGCTACACCTTC.

CDR3 nucleotide sequence: TGCAGTGCGGGAGGAGGACCTGCTGAAAAACTGTTTTTT. It codes for CSAGGGPAEKLFF. The chain carries TRBV20-1 and TRBJ1-4; no clear D. The CDR3 is 13 residues long. Germline V CDR1 and CDR2: DFQATT, SNEGSKA (reference sequence). The V end was cut by 6 bases, the J end by 7 bases, with 15 bases between.

The rearrangement uses TRBV12-3 or TRBV12-4 and TRBJ2-4, with TRBD2 identical over 13 bases. The DNA end is more similar to TRBJ2-5, so the J call may be wrong. The CDR3 loop spans 15 amino acids. CDR3 loop: CASSTWGLAGETQYF. The CDR3 DNA reads as TGTGCCAGCAGTACCTGGGGACTAGCGGGGGAGACCCAGTACTTC.

J is TRBJ2-2 and V is TRBV27; 10 bases match TRBD2. Germline CDR1 and CDR2: MNHEY and SMNVEV (reference sequence). Trimming at V came to 6 bases and at J to 2 bases, leaving 12 bases not matched to a gene. The length of the CDR3 is 18 residues. The CDR3 DNA sequence: TGTGCCAGCAGCTCCCTCCCGGGACTAGCGAGCAACACCGGGGAGCTGTTTTTT. Its translation is CASSSLPGLASNTGELFF.

This clonotype came up a few times. The V call is TRBV7-2, the J call TRBJ2-5; D perhaps matches TRBD1 (5 bases). The DNA matches TRBJ2-7 better at its end, which makes the J call doubtful. In germline, CDR1 is SGHTA, CDR2 FQGNSA. The CDR3 contains 14 residues. The CDR3 coding sequence is TGTGCCAGCAGCTTACGCAGGGCTCTAAACGAGCAGTACTTC. Its translation is CASSLRRALNEQYF.

This rearrangement joins TRBV20-1 to TRBJ2-1; D is uncertain. There are 11 residues in the CDR3. From germline, CDR1 is DFQATT and CDR2 SNEGSKA (reference sequence). V was clipped by 4 bases and J by 4 bases, with 5 bases between them. The CDR3 region is CSANNYNEQFF. CDR3 in DNA: TGCAGTGCTAACAATTACAATGAGCAGTTCTTC.

This chain links TRBV20-1 with TRBJ2-3; the match to TRBD2 covers 7 bases. Germline lookup yields CDR1 DFQATT and CDR2 SNEGSKA (reference sequence). V dropped 0 bases and J dropped 7; count of bases not matched to a gene: 16. This CDR3 has 17 residues. Here the CDR3 reads CSARDGHGLGLPNTQYF. CDR3 coding DNA: TGCAGTGCTAGAGATGGACATGGACTAGGACTTCCTAATACGCAGTATTTT.

This clonotype turned up a few times. The chain couples TRBV5-6 to TRBJ2-5, with 7 bases lining up with TRBD2. The CDR3 has 14 residues. Per germline, CDR1 SGHDT and CDR2 YYEEEE. The J segment lost 5 bases and the V segment lost 4 bases, leaving 8 bases of the junction unmatched. The CDR3 loop is CASSQTGGWETQYF. For the CDR3, the DNA is TGTGCCAGCAGCCAAACGGGGGGTTGGGAGACCCAGTACTTC.

CDR3 sequence: CSVENGEKLFF. The CDR3 DNA reads TGCAGCGTTGAAAACGGGGAAAAACTGTTTTTT. V and J are TRBV29-1 and TRBJ1-4; no clear D gene. Germline loops: CDR1 SQVTM, CDR2 ANQGSEA. There are 11 residues in the CDR3. The V end lost 2 bases, the J end lost 8 bases, and 6 bases lay between the germline ends. Looking up the rest from reference TRBV29-1 and TRBJ1-4 gives the full variable domain: SAVISQKPSRDICQRGTSLTIQCQVDSQVTMMFWYRQQPGQSLTLIATANQGSEATYESGFVIDKFPISRPNLTFSTLTVSNMSPEDSSIYLCSVENGEKLFFGSGTQLSVL.

This chain joins TRBV4-3 and TRBJ2-1, with 10 bases aligning to TRBD2. The J call may be incorrect, as the DNA end agrees better with TRBJ2-7. Germline CDR1 LGHNA, CDR2 YSLEER. CDR3 length equals 17 residues. CDR3 region: CASSQEGIAGGYNEQYF. CDR3 coding DNA: TGCGCCAGCAGCCAAGAGGGGATAGCGGGAGGTTACAATGAGCAGTACTTC.

The DNA for the CDR3 is TGTGCCAGCAGCTTCCGGGACAGGGGGTTGAATGAGCAGTTCTTC. Translated, it gives CASSFRDRGLNEQFF. The chain recombines TRBV7-9 with TRBJ2-1; TRBD1 aligns across 11 bases. The CDR3 spans 15 residues. Per the germline V gene, CDR1 is SEHNR and CDR2 is FQNEAQ (reference sequence). V lost 3 bases and J lost 7; bases outside the gene matches: 5.

This clonotype was observed a few times. The rearrangement uses TRBV24-1 and TRBJ2-5, with TRBD2 matching 11 bases. The CDR3 totals 16 residues. V lost 4 bases to trimming and J lost 4 bases; unmatched junction nucleotides: 7. Germline V gene data show CDR1 as KGHDR and CDR2 as SFDVKD. CDR3 protein: CATSDLIAGGPETQYF. The CDR3 DNA sequence: TGTGCCACCAGTGACCTTATAGCGGGAGGGCCAGAGACCCAGTACTTC.

The V call is TRBV7-2, the J call TRBJ2-7, with D perhaps given as TRBD1 or TRBD2 (5 bases each). The CDR3 runs to 15 residues. Germline V gene data show CDR1 as SGHTA and CDR2 as FQGNSA. Trimming took 0 bases from V and 6 from J, leaving 15 bases between them. As DNA, the CDR3 is TGTGCCAGCAGCTTAGCTATGGGGCTAGCTTCCGAGCAGTACTTC. Its translation: CASSLAMGLASEQYF.

V is TRBV18 and J is TRBJ1-3; D is unclear. V was cut by 2 bases and J by 0 bases, with 8 bases left in between. The CDR3 contains 15 residues. From germline, CDR1 is KGHSH and CDR2 LQKENI. CDR3 coding DNA: TGTGCCAGCTCACCAGGAGGTAGCTCTGGAAACACCATATATTTT. Protein product: CASSPGGSSGNTIYF.

The V call is TRBV29-1, the J call TRBJ2-1; TRBD1 is a possible D gene (5 bases). V lost 6 bases to trimming and J lost 6 bases, with 15 bases between them. Germline V gene sequence: CDR1 SQVTM, CDR2 ANQGSEA. The CDR3 extends over 13 amino acids. The DNA for the CDR3 is TGCAGCGTGACCCCAGGGAACAGCAATGAGCAGTTCTTC. Translated, it gives CSVTPGNSNEQFF.

This clonotype has just a few counts. This chain connects TRBV20-1 to TRBJ1-4; D is perhaps TRBD1 (6 bases). V lost 5 bases and J 7 bases, leaving 20 bases between the germline ends. The CDR3 covers 15 residues. CDR1 is DFQATT and CDR2 is SNEGSKA in the germline V gene (reference sequence). In DNA form, the CDR3 reads TGCAGTGCTCCCTCCCTCGGACAGTTGGGTGAAAAACTGTTTTTT. Protein product: CSAPSLGQLGEKLFF.

Ten or more counts support this clonotype. This sequence joins TRBV12-3 or TRBV12-4 and TRBJ1-2; a weak D match, TRBD1 (6 bases). V was shortened by 5 bases and J by 8 bases, with 15 bases between the two germline ends. The CDR3 has 13 amino acids. The CDR3 sequence is CASSVSDSSGYTF. The CDR3 DNA is TGTGCCAGCAGTGTCTCGGACAGTTCGGGCTACACCTTC.

This clonotype was picked up a small number of times. The J gene is TRBJ2-7, the V gene TRBV27; perhaps TRBD1 as D (6 bases). The CDR3 covers 16 residues. With 6 bases removed from V and 2 bases from J, the gap between germline ends came to 20 bases. The germline V gene encodes CDR1 MNHEY and CDR2 SMNVEV (reference sequence). In nucleotides, the CDR3 is TGTGCCAGCAGCCCAACTCCTACCTGGGACACCTACGAGCAGTACTTC. Its translation is CASSPTPTWDTYEQYF.

This chain uses TRBV28 with TRBJ2-4, with no clear D. The ends were cut back, 6 bases at V and 15 bases at J, with 15 bases in the middle. This CDR3 has 11 residues. From germline, CDR1 is MDHEN and CDR2 SYDVKM. CDR3 bases: TGTGCCAGCAGCGCTCTGGGGTTCAGGTACTTC. This gives the protein CASSALGFRYF.

The chain employs TRBV15 and TRBJ2-1; 7 nucleotides match TRBD1. This CDR3 comprises 15 residues. Trimming cost V 8 bases and J 8 bases; bases outside gene matches: 15. Per germline, CDR1 LNHNV and CDR2 YYDKDF (reference sequence). CDR3: CATVGDGTEWDEQFF. CDR3 nucleotides: TGTGCCACCGTGGGTGACGGGACAGAATGGGATGAGCAGTTCTTC.

This clonotype occurred a few times. The chain has TRBV6-6 and TRBJ2-1; a weak D match, TRBD2 (6 bases). The DNA matches TRBJ2-7 better at its end, which makes the J call doubtful. The CDR3 totals 13 residues. Germline values: CDR1 MNHNY, CDR2 SVGAGI (reference sequence). The CDR3 reads CASMGTQVNEQYF. DNA of the CDR3: TGTGCCAGCATGGGGACTCAAGTCAATGAGCAGTACTTC.

Here the CDR3 reads CATSDPGLAGGTDTQYF. The CDR3 DNA reads as TGTGCCACCAGTGATCCCGGACTAGCGGGAGGAACGGATACGCAGTATTTT. The rearrangement links TRBV24-1 to TRBJ2-3; TRBD2 agrees at 14 bases. The V segment lost 3 bases and the J segment 6 bases; nucleotides outside the gene matches: 7. The germline V gene has CDR1 KGHDR and CDR2 SFDVKD. The CDR3 runs to 17 residues.